This T cell receptor (beta chain) was captured by sequencing in a study of response to subunit inactivated influenza vaccine. MiXCR was run by TCRdb on the RT-PCR reads, yielding one entry per CDR3 protein. The table has about 780,000 distinct CDR3 sequences, around 20% seen once. Trimming shortened V by 4 bases and J by 9 bases, and 10 bases separated the two germline ends. Germline V CDR1 and CDR2: SEHNR, FQNEAQ (reference sequence). CDR3 size: 12 residues. The source of this sequence is a man between 50 and 59 years old who received an inactivated influenza vaccine. This specimen was PBMCs from blood, taken around 5 days after vaccination. The V and J genes are TRBV7-9 and TRBJ2-4; a weak D match, TRBD2 (6 bases). The CDR3 nucleotides read TGTGCCAGCAGCTGGGAGGTCGGCATTCAGTACTTC. Amino acids: CASSWEVGIQYF.